A single sample is the source of the 9 T cell receptor beta chains below, sequenced in a study of cytomegalovirus exposure and HLA in healthy donors. PCR employed 60 Vbeta and 13 Jbeta primers. TCRdb's table, derived via immunoSEQ multiplex PCR, lists solely in-frame clones and lacks some. The sample includes 120,000 to 150,000 clones, around 77% of them seen just once. Sequenced material: PBMCs. The receptors originated from a woman aged 40 to 50 in good health and CMV-seropositive.

The chain couples TRBV10-3 to TRBJ2-6, with D maybe TRBD1 (6 bases). Looked up from germline, CDR1 is ENHRY and CDR2 is SYGVKD. The CDR3 consists of 18 residues. Trimming took 3 bases from V and 0 from J, leaving 15 bases between them. The CDR3: CAISERQDSYSGANVLTF. The CDR3 DNA reads as TGTGCCATCAGTGAACGACAGGACTCTTACTCTGGGGCCAACGTCCTGACTTTC.

The V and J genes are TRBV6-5 and TRBJ1-2; the match to TRBD1 covers 9 bases. The CDR3 length is 15 residues. V lost 7 bases, J lost 1 base, and 7 bases stayed unmatched. Germline loops: CDR1 MNHEY, CDR2 SVGAGI. The CDR3 coding sequence is TGTGCCAGCAAGGGGACAGGGAATCTTAACTATGGCTACACCTTC. It specifies CASKGTGNLNYGYTF.

This clone was observed a single time. The rearrangement uses TRBV9 and TRBJ2-3; tentatively, D is TRBD2 (6 bases). Trimming pared 2 bases from V and 0 bases from J, leaving 10 bases between. This CDR3 has 15 residues. From germline, CDR1 is SGDLS and CDR2 YYNGEE. The CDR3 region has the DNA TGTGCCAGCAGCGTCTTCGGGGGTAGCACAGATACGCAGTATTTT. Protein: CASSVFGGSTDTQYF.

The chain uses TRBV5-1 and TRBJ1-2; D is ambiguous. Trimming pared 7 bases from V and 2 bases from J, leaving 6 bases between. The CDR3 contains 11 residues. CDR1 and CDR2 (germline): SGHRS, YFSETQ. The CDR3 coding sequence is TGCGCCAGCGCGCAAAACTATGGCTACACCTTC. Its protein is CASAQNYGYTF.

This clone was detected only a few times. The chain combines TRBV10-3 with TRBJ2-7, with D perhaps TRBD2 (6 bases). V shed 6 bases and J shed 0 bases, with 9 bases lying between them. This CDR3 comprises 13 residues. CDR1 and CDR2 from the germline V gene are ENHRY and SYGVKD. The CDR3, as DNA: TGTGCCATCAGGGACGGGAGCTCCTACGAGCAGTACTTC. Protein: CAIRDGSSYEQYF.

The rearrangement joins TRBV7-7 to TRBJ2-1; 10 bases align to TRBD2. Germline V gives CDR1 SSHAT, CDR2 FNYEAQ (reference sequence). With V trimmed by 5 bases and J by 7 bases, 5 bases remained unmatched. The CDR3 loop spans 14 amino acids. CDR3 amino acids: CASSISGGTNEQFF. The CDR3 region has the DNA TGTGCCAGCAGCATTAGCGGGGGGACGAATGAGCAGTTCTTC.

CDR3 region: CASSLMTSGGKNIQYF. For the CDR3, the DNA is TGTGCCAGCAGCTTGATGACTAGCGGGGGCAAAAACATTCAGTACTTC. This chain links TRBV5-4 with TRBJ2-4; the match to TRBD2 covers 12 bases. Unmatched junction bases numbered 2, after V lost 1 base and J lost 3 bases. CDR1 and CDR2 from the germline V gene are SGHNT and YYREEE (reference sequence). This CDR3 spans 16 amino acids.

The genes are TRBV6-1 and TRBJ2-7; D unclear. Looked up from germline, CDR1 is MNHNS and CDR2 is SASEGT. The V end lost 2 bases, the J end lost 0 bases, and 11 bases lay between the germline ends. This CDR3 spans 15 amino acids. CDR3 residues: CASSENVKSSYEQYF. In DNA, the CDR3 is TGTGCCAGCAGTGAAAATGTAAAGAGCTCCTACGAGCAGTACTTC.

This clone was seen only a few times. J is TRBJ2-2 and V is TRBV29-1, with 9 bases lining up with TRBD2. The CDR3 covers 14 residues. The trim removed 7 bases at V and 4 bases at J, leaving 7 bases unmatched. Per the germline V gene, CDR1 is SQVTM and CDR2 is ANQGSEA. The CDR3 reads CSATGLAGTGELFF. The DNA for the CDR3 is TGCAGCGCAACGGGACTAGCCGGCACCGGGGAGCTGTTTTTT.